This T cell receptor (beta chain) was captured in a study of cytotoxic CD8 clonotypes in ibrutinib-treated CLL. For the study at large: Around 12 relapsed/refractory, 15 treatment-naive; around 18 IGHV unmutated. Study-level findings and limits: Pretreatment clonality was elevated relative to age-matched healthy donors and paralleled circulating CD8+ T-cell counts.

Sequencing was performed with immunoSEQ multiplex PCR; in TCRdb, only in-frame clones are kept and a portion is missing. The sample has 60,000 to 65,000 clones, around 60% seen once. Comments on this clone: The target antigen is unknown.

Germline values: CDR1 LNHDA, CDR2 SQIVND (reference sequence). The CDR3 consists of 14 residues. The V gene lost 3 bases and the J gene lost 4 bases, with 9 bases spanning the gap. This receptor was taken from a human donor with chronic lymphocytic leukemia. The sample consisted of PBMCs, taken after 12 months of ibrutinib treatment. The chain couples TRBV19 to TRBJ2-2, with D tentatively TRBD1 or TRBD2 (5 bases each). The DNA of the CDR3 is TGTGCCAGTAGTATCTCGGGACGCACCGGGGAGCTGTTTTTT. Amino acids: CASSISGRTGELFF.